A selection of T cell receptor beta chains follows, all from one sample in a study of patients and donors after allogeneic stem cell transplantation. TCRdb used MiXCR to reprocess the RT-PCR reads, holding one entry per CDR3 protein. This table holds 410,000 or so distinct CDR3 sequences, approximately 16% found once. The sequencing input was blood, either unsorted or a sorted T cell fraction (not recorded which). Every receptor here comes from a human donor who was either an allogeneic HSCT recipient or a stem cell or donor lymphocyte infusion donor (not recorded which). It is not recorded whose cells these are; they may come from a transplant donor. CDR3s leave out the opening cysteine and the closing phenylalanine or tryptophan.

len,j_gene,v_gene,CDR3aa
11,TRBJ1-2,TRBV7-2,ASSLEGVNGYT
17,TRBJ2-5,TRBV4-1,ASSQDPASGRAGEETQY
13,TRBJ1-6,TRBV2,ASSGGSSYNSPLH
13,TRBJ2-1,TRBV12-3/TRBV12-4,ASSLRLEAGNEQF
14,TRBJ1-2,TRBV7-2,ASSPNPFGANYGYT
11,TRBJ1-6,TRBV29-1,SVRRGRNSPLH
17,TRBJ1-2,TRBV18,ASSPTGTNQRLQNYGYT
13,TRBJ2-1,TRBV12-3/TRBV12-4,ASSALAGSYNEQF
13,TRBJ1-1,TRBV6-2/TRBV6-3,ASSLLVFLNTEAF
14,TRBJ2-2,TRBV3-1,ASSQDPSGNTGELF
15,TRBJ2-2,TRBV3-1,ASSQDEETSVGGELF
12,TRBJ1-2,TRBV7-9,ASSLAMGAYGYT
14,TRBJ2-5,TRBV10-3,AISRIAGGAGETQY
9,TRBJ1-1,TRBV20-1,SASDSPEAF
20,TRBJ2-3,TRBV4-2,ASSQQPLGGLASLWGTDTQY
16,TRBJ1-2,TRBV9,ASSVAQFDRRLNYGYT
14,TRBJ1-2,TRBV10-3,AISESSRPGDYGYT
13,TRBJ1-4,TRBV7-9,ASSYPRGTNEKLF
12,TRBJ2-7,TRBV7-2,ASSPGLATYEQY
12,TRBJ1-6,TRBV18,ASSPGTGDSPLH
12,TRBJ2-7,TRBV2,ASLRTGLTYEQY
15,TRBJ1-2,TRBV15,ATSSLDTDPANYGYT
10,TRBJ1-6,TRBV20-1,SARTGDSPLH
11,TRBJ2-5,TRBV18,ASSPTRGETQY
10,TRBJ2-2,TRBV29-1,SVEGQGGAVF
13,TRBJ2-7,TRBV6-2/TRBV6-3,ASSYPTRSTYEQY